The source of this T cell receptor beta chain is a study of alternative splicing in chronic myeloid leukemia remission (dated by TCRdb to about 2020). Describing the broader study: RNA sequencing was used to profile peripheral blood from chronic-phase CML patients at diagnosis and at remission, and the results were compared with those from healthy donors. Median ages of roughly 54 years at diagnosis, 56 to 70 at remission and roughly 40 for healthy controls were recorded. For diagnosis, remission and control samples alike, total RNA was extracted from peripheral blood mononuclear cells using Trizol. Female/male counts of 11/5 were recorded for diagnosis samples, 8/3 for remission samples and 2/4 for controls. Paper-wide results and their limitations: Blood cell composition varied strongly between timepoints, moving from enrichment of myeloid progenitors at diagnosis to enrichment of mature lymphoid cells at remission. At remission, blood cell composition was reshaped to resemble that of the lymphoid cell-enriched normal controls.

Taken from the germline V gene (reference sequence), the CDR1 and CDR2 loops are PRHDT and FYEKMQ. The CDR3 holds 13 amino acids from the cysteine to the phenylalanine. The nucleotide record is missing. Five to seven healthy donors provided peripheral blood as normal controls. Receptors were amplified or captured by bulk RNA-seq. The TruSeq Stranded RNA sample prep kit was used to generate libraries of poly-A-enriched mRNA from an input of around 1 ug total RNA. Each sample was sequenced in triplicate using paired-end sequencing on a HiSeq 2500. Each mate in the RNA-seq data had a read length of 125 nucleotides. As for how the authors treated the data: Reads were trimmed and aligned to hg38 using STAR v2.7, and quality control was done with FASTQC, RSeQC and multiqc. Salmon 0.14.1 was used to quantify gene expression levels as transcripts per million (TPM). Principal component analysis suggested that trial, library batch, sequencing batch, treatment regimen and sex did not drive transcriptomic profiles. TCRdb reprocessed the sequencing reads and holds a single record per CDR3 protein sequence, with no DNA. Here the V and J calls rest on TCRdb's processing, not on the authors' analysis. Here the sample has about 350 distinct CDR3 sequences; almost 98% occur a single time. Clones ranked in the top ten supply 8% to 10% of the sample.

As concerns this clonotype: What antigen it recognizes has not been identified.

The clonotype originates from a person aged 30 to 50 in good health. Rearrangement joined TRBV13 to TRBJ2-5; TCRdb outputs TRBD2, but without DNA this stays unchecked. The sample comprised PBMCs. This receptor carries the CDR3 CASSLEGSETQYF.